This TCR beta chain emerged from a study of blood T cell repertoires in COVID-19. This CDR3 has 13 residues. The germline V and J ends were trimmed by 5 bases and 3 bases, with 11 bases remaining between them. From germline, CDR1 is MNHEY and CDR2 SVGAGI. In the authors' methods: Estimated nucleated cell counts came from reference gene primer amplification. The data were produced by immunoSEQ multiplex PCR, yet TCRdb's version contains in-frame clones alone and is incomplete. V and J calls and clone size are copied from that table; D and trimming were computed from the DNA. The profile shows hundreds of thousands of clones, under 85% of them singletons.

J is TRBJ2-7 and V is TRBV6-5, with D hard to call. The TCR was taken from a woman in her twenties or thirties with COVID-19, enrolled during active disease. Input material: peripheral blood. CDR3 protein: CASSPLTNYEQYF. The CDR3 DNA sequence: TGTGCCAGCAGTCCTCTAACGAACTACGAGCAGTACTTC.